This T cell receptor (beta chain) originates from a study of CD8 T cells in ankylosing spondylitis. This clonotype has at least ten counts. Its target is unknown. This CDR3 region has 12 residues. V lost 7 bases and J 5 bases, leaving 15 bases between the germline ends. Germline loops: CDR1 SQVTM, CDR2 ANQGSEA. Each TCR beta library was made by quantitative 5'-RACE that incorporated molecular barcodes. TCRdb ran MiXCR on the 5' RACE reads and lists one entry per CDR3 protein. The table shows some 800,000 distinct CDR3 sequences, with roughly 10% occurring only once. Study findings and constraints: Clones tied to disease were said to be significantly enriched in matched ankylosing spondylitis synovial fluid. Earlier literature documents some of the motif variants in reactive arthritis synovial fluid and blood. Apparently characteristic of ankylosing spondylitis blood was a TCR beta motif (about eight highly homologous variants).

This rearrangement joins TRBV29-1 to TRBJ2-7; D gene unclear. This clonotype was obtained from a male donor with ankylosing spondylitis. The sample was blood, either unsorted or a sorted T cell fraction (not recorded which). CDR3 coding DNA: TGCAGCGCGCAAGGGAATCGAAACGAGCAGTACTTC. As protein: CSAQGNRNEQYF.